This TCR beta chain was documented in a study of long-term antiretroviral therapy in people with HIV. Study outcomes and limitations: Before ART, certain clones expanded, and these dominated the repertoire at all time points. On ART adherence, viral resistance or therapy changes, no data were available. Post-ART, diversity grew, though it stayed under transplant donor control levels.

Germline loops: CDR1 LGHNA, CDR2 YSLEER. The CDR3 sequence is 15 residues long. V lost 0 bases, J lost 2 bases, and 2 bases stayed unmatched. Sequencing relied on immunoSEQ assay v3.0, run at survey level. Assay used: immunoSEQ multiplex PCR; TCRdb lists only in-frame clones, some missing. This repertoire shows more than 35,000 clones, 86% found once; its top ten account for 3% to 5%. This clone was found once. Its cognate antigen is unknown. Sequenced material: unsorted PBMCs, taken just before starting antiretroviral therapy. This chain connects TRBV4-3 to TRBJ1-1; TRBD1 matches 8 bases. This receptor was identified in a young woman with HIV. The DNA of the CDR3 is TGCGCCAGCAGCCAAGATACAGGGGGTAACACTGAAGCTTTCTTT. Translating gives CASSQDTGGNTEAFF.